The next 5 T cell receptor beta chains were all read from a single sample in a study of T cells of healthy individuals. TCRdb reanalysed the 5' RACE reads using MiXCR and keeps one entry per CDR3 protein. This sample has 50,000 to 55,000 distinct CDR3 sequences; roughly 14% occur once, and the top ten carry 15% to 20%. The receptors here all came from a human donor in good health.

This clonotype was observed a few times. The V call is TRBV10-2, the J call TRBJ1-2; a possible D gene is TRBD1 (6 bases). The CDR3 is made up of 13 amino acids. Germline loops: CDR1 WSHSY, CDR2 SAAADI. V dropped 5 bases and J dropped 5 bases, with 12 bases sitting between them. CDR3 sequence (DNA): TGCGCCAGCAGTCTAACAGGGAAATATGGCTACACCTTC. This sequence encodes CASSLTGKYGYTF.

The table lists this clonotype with many counts. The genes are TRBV12-3 or TRBV12-4 and TRBJ2-7; no clear D gene. There are 14 residues in the CDR3. V was pared by 3 bases and J by 2 bases, with 11 bases between. Here the CDR3 reads CASSFYATTYEQYF. CDR3 DNA: TGTGCCAGCAGTTTTTACGCCACCACCTACGAGCAGTACTTC.

This sequence joins TRBV20-1 and TRBJ2-1; possibly TRBD1 or TRBD2 for D (5 bases each). This CDR3 is 16 amino acids long. Trimming left V 0 bases short and J 7 bases short, with 19 bases between. Germline V gene sequence: CDR1 DFQATT, CDR2 SNEGSKA (reference sequence). CDR3 region: CSARELGTPARNEQFF. The DNA of the CDR3 is TGCAGTGCTAGAGAACTCGGGACCCCCGCCCGGAATGAGCAGTTCTTC.

This clonotype turned up a few times. V and J are TRBV30 and TRBJ2-1; D not resolved. V was cut by 0 bases and J by 8 bases, with 14 bases left in between. CDR3 size: 14 residues. From germline, CDR1 is GTSNPN and CDR2 SVGIG (reference sequence). Here the CDR3 DNA reads TGTGCCTGGAGTGTAACTGGCACACACCATGAGCAGTTCTTC. It translates to CAWSVTGTHHEQFF. The full variable domain, with the rest looked up from reference TRBV30 and TRBJ2-1, is SQTIHQWPATLVQPVGSPLSLECTVEGTSNPNLYWYRQAAGRGLQLLFYSVGIGQISSEVPQNLSASRPQDRQFILSSKKLLLSDSGFYLCAWSVTGTHHEQFFGPGTRLTVL.

In this sample, this clonotype turned up a few times. This sequence joins TRBV6-5 and TRBJ2-1; 8 bases are shared with TRBD2. From germline, CDR1 is MNHEY and CDR2 SVGAGI. This CDR3 region has 20 residues. V lost 0 bases and J lost 3; bases outside the gene matches: 16. The DNA for the CDR3 is TGTGCCAGCAGTTACTCGAGCCCTTCTATTAGCGGGGCATACTACAATGAGCAGTTCTTC. It is translated as CASSYSSPSISGAYYNEQFF.